The 30 T cell receptor beta chains below were found in one sample sequenced in a study of T cell changes during pregnancy in multiple sclerosis. Assay used: immunoSEQ multiplex PCR; TCRdb lists only in-frame clones, some missing. The repertoire includes approximately 51,000 clones, roughly 94% of them detected once, and around 0.6% sits in the top ten. Sequenced here: CD4+ T cells from peripheral blood mononuclear cells, sampled in the second trimester of pregnancy. The receptors were sampled from a female donor with multiple sclerosis, enrolled in a pregnancy study.

V gene TRBV7-3 combines with J gene TRBJ2-1; D is unresolved. Trimming removed 2 bases at V and 3 bases at J, with 5 bases between. The CDR3 extends over 13 amino acids. Germline CDR1 reads SGHTA; CDR2 reads FQGTGA. The CDR3, as DNA: TGTGCCAGCAGCTTAGGGCACTACAATGAGCAGTTCTTC. This gives the protein CASSLGHYNEQFF. Based on the CDR3 plus reference TRBV7-3 and TRBJ2-1, the full variable domain is GAGVSQTPSNKVTEKGKYVELRCDPISGHTALYWYRQSLGQGPEFLIYFQGTGAADDSGLPNDRFFAVRPEGSVSTLKIQRTERGDSAVYLCASSLGHYNEQFFGPGTRLTVL.

V and J are TRBV4-3 and TRBJ1-4, with 8 bases lining up with TRBD1. CDR3 length: 17 amino acids. Germline V CDR1 and CDR2: LGHNA, YSLEER. V lost 0 bases, J lost 7 bases, and 10 bases stayed unmatched. Written as DNA, the CDR3 is TGCGCCAGCAGCCAAGACCTCGGACAGGGCCGTGGTGAAAAACTGTTTTTT. Residues: CASSQDLGQGRGEKLFF.

The genes are TRBV5-4 and TRBJ2-2; unclear D gene. V lost 4 bases and J lost 8, with 21 bases in between. CDR3 length: 16 residues. The germline CDR1 and CDR2 sequences are SGHNT and YYREEE (reference sequence). The CDR3 nucleotides read TGTGCCAGCAGCGTACCAGGTGCCCGCTCATTTGGGGAGCTGTTTTTT. It is translated as CASSVPGARSFGELFF.

This clone turned up a few times. The rearrangement uses TRBV9 and TRBJ2-2, with D possibly TRBD2 on 6 matching bases. Between the trimmed V and J ends, which lost 3 bases and 5 bases, there was a span of 14 bases. The CDR3 loop spans 15 amino acids. The germline CDR1 and CDR2 sequences are SGDLS and YYNGEE. The CDR3 bases are TGTGCCAGCAGCGCCGGAGGGACGGTGACCGGGGAGCTGTTTTTT. Its protein is CASSAGGTVTGELFF.

The J gene is TRBJ2-7, the V gene TRBV27, with D possibly TRBD1 on 6 matching bases. V was cut by 4 bases and J by 3 bases, with 25 bases left in between. Per the germline V gene, CDR1 is MNHEY and CDR2 is SMNVEV (reference sequence). There are 18 residues in the CDR3. CDR3 coding DNA: TGTGCCAGCAGTTATAATACAATACCGGGACAAGTCCACTACGAGCAGTACTTC. Encoded protein: CASSYNTIPGQVHYEQYF.

The chain links TRBV4-3 to TRBJ2-5; 7 bases line up with TRBD2. With V trimmed by 0 bases and J by 5 bases, 9 bases remained unmatched. Germline CDR1 and CDR2: LGHNA and YSLEER. This CDR3 spans 16 amino acids. The CDR3: CASSQDISGERETQYF. The CDR3 bases are TGCGCCAGCAGCCAAGATATCAGCGGGGAGAGGGAGACCCAGTACTTC.

The gene calls are TRBV11-2 and TRBJ2-3; the match to TRBD2 covers 7 bases. V was clipped by 0 bases and J by 6 bases; unmatched bases: 6. This CDR3 contains 15 residues. Per the germline V gene, CDR1 is SGHAT and CDR2 is FQNNGV. The CDR3 spells CASSLDQRGWDTQYF. Written as DNA, the CDR3 is TGTGCCAGCAGCTTAGATCAGCGGGGTTGGGATACGCAGTATTTT.

This clone was seen a single time. The J gene is TRBJ2-3, the V gene TRBV6-5, with 12 bases identical to TRBD2. This CDR3 is built from 14 residues. The V gene end was trimmed by 6 bases and the J gene end by 5 bases; junction bases not matched to a gene: 3. Germline V gene sequence: CDR1 MNHEY, CDR2 SVGAGI. CDR3 in amino acids: CASRLAGGRDTQYF. The CDR3 DNA is TGTGCCAGCAGGCTAGCGGGGGGGAGAGATACGCAGTATTTT.

Remarks on this clone: One junction end disagrees with the germline gene, perhaps due to a read error. The CDR3: CASSPWGDGCTF. For the CDR3, the DNA is TGTGCCAGCTCACCGTGGGGGGATGGCTGCACCTTC. V is TRBV18 and J is TRBJ1-2; D possibly corresponds to TRBD1 (5 bases). From germline, CDR1 is KGHSH and CDR2 LQKENI. This CDR3 has 12 amino acids.

This chain connects TRBV7-2 to TRBJ2-1, with 10 bases aligning to TRBD2. This CDR3 contains 17 residues. V was pared by 5 bases and J by 6 bases, with 13 bases of the junction left unmatched. Germline-derived CDR1 and CDR2 are SGHTA and FQGNSA. As DNA, the CDR3 is TGTGCCAGCAGCCCCCGGCGGGGGAGCGGGGGGGCCAATGAGCAGTTCTTC. It specifies CASSPRRGSGGANEQFF.

The chain links TRBV5-6 to TRBJ2-3; TRBD1 matches at 8 bases. Germline trimming cut 3 bases from V and 3 bases from J; bases unmatched to any gene: 6. Germline V gene data show CDR1 as SGHDT and CDR2 as YYEEEE. The CDR3 loop spans 15 amino acids. CDR3 bases: TGTGCCAGCAGCTCCAGGGGGCTGATTACAGATACGCAGTATTTT. Encoded protein: CASSSRGLITDTQYF.

V usage is TRBV27 and J usage is TRBJ2-7, with D maybe TRBD1 (6 bases). The length of the CDR3 is 14 residues. Germline V gene data show CDR1 as MNHEY and CDR2 as SMNVEV (reference sequence). V lost 4 bases and J lost 4, with 14 bases in between. The CDR3 DNA follows: TGTGCCAGCAGTTCATGGGACAAATCATACGAGCAGTACTTC. This codes for CASSSWDKSYEQYF.

J is TRBJ2-5 and V is TRBV5-4, with TRBD1 as a possible D gene (6 bases). From germline, CDR1 is SGHNT and CDR2 YYREEE (reference sequence). Trimming left V 0 bases short and J 1 base short, with 10 bases between. CDR3 length equals 15 residues. The CDR3 sequence: CASSLDRVGQETQYF. The CDR3 nucleotides read TGTGCCAGCAGCTTGGACAGGGTAGGCCAAGAGACCCAGTACTTC.

This clone was seen just once. The chain combines TRBV6-5 with TRBJ2-5; tentative D call: TRBD1 (6 bases). The CDR3 is 14 amino acids. The germline V gene has CDR1 MNHEY and CDR2 SVGAGI. Trimming pared 2 bases from V and 6 bases from J, leaving 13 bases between. The DNA of the CDR3 is TGTGCCAGCAGTTACCGTTTAGGGGGACAGACCCAGTACTTC. This gives the protein CASSYRLGGQTQYF.

The gene calls are TRBV2 and TRBJ1-1, with D tentatively TRBD1 (5 bases). The V end was cut by 4 bases, the J end by 2 bases, with 14 bases between. CDR3 length equals 15 residues. Germline CDR1 reads SNHLY; CDR2 reads FYNNEI. DNA of the CDR3: TGTGCCAGCAGTGTAACGGGGGTCCGAAACACTGAAGCTTTCTTT. It is translated as CASSVTGVRNTEAFF. The variable domain in full, with the rest retrieved from reference TRBV2 and TRBJ1-1, is EPEVTQTPSHQVTQMGQEVILRCVPISNHLYFYWYRQILGQKVEFLVSFYNNEISEKSEIFDDQFSVERPDGSNFTLKIRSTKLEDSAMYFCASSVTGVRNTEAFFGQGTRLTVV.

The rearrangement links TRBV4-3 to TRBJ2-7, with 8 nucleotides matching TRBD1. Germline values: CDR1 LGHNA, CDR2 YSLEER. The trim removed 0 bases at V and 2 bases at J, leaving 12 bases unmatched. The CDR3 spans 18 residues. CDR3 region: CASSQEIPLDRAPYEQYF. CDR3 in DNA: TGCGCCAGCAGCCAAGAGATCCCCCTGGACAGGGCCCCCTACGAGCAGTACTTC.

V is TRBV11-3 and J is TRBJ2-1; D not resolved. This CDR3 is built from 12 residues. V lost 5 bases and J lost 8, with 10 bases in between. Germline assignment: CDR1 SGHNT and CDR2 YENEEA. In nucleotides, the CDR3 is TGTGCCAGCAGCGATAACAGTGATGAGCAGTTCTTC. Its translation is CASSDNSDEQFF.

The chain couples TRBV7-2 to TRBJ2-7, with 8 bases fitting TRBD1. CDR1 is SGHTA, CDR2 FQGNSA, per germline. Trimming took 2 bases from V and 4 from J; bases not matched to a gene: 4. This CDR3 contains 14 residues. The CDR3 sequence: CASSLRQGMYEQYF. DNA for the CDR3: TGTGCCAGCAGCTTACGACAGGGGATGTACGAGCAGTACTTC.

The chain is built from TRBV7-8 and TRBJ1-2, with a tentative D call TRBD1 (6 bases). Trimming left V 2 bases short and J 5 bases short, with 12 bases between. This CDR3 has 14 residues. CDR1 is SGHVS and CDR2 is FQNEAQ in the germline V gene. The CDR3 loop reads CASSLNRQVYGYTF. DNA of the CDR3: TGTGCCAGCAGCTTAAACCGACAGGTGTATGGCTACACCTTC.

The chain uses TRBV20-1 and TRBJ1-1; D is uncertain. Germline CDR1 is DFQATT and CDR2 is SNEGSKA (reference sequence). This CDR3 has 11 residues. V lost 2 bases and J lost 6, with 7 bases in between. Here the CDR3 reads CSARLNAEAFF. The DNA for the CDR3 is TGCAGTGCTAGACTAAACGCTGAAGCTTTCTTT.

The gene calls are TRBV6-1 and TRBJ2-6, with 8 bases matching TRBD1. V was pared by 2 bases and J by 5 bases, with 11 bases of the junction left unmatched. The CDR3 sequence is 18 residues long. CDR1 is MNHNS, CDR2 SASEGT, per germline. CDR3 sequence: CASSERQGTIPWANVLTF. In DNA, the CDR3 is TGTGCCAGCAGTGAACGACAGGGGACCATCCCCTGGGCCAACGTCCTGACTTTC.

The V call is TRBV4-2, the J call TRBJ2-2; 10 bases map to TRBD2. The germline V gene has CDR1 LGHNA and CDR2 YNFKEQ. The ends lost 0 bases at V and 5 bases at J; junction bases unmatched: 9. The CDR3 loop spans 18 amino acids. As DNA, the CDR3 is TGTGCCAGCAGCCAAGATCGAGCGGGGGGGCCTGGGACCGGGGAGCTGTTTTTT. It yields the protein CASSQDRAGGPGTGELFF.

This rearrangement joins TRBV9 to TRBJ2-2, with 12 bases lining up with TRBD1. There are 15 residues in the CDR3. Germline V lookup: CDR1 SGDLS, CDR2 YYNGEE. The junction had 5 bases not matched to a gene; V was cut back by 4 bases and J by 7 bases. The chain's CDR3 is CASSPGQGAIGELFF. The DNA of the CDR3 is TGTGCCAGCAGCCCGGGACAGGGGGCGATCGGGGAGCTGTTTTTT.

This sequence joins TRBV18 and TRBJ1-1; D is ambiguous. The V and J ends lost 1 base and 4 bases respectively, with 10 bases between them. CDR1 and CDR2 (germline): KGHSH, LQKENI. The CDR3 consists of 14 residues. CDR3 bases: TGTGCCAGCTCACCACTAGGCGGTGGCACTGAAGCTTTCTTT. It encodes CASSPLGGGTEAFF.

The CDR3 bases are TGCGCCAGCAGCCAAGATCCTCAAGGGGCCTTGGGCACAGATACGCAGTATTTT. Translation: CASSQDPQGALGTDTQYF. This chain joins TRBV4-1 and TRBJ2-3, with D maybe TRBD1 (5 bases). The CDR3 is 18 amino acids. V shed 0 bases and J shed 1 base, with 17 bases lying between them. Germline V gene sequence: CDR1 MGHRA, CDR2 YSYEKL.

V gene TRBV6-1 combines with J gene TRBJ1-5; tentative D call: TRBD1 (6 bases). The CDR3 has 12 amino acids. Germline V CDR1 and CDR2: MNHNS, SASEGT. Trimming took 11 bases from V and 7 from J, leaving 15 bases between them. CDR3 DNA sequence: TGTGCCGGAAAAACAGGGTCCCAGCCCCAGCATTTT. As protein: CAGKTGSQPQHF.

This clone was found once. This chain uses TRBV2 with TRBJ1-2; 9 positions agree with TRBD1. The trim removed 6 bases at V and 9 bases at J, leaving 8 bases unmatched. The CDR3 consists of 13 residues. Germline CDR1 SNHLY, CDR2 FYNNEI. CDR3 residues: CASRNRDRASYTF. DNA of the CDR3: TGTGCCAGCAGGAATCGGGACAGGGCTAGCTACACCTTC.

This clone has only one observation. The chain links TRBV6-5 to TRBJ1-2; D possibly corresponds to TRBD1 (5 bases). Germline V gene data show CDR1 as MNHEY and CDR2 as SVGAGI. This CDR3 is 11 amino acids long. The CDR3 reads CGSGGNYGYTF. As DNA, the CDR3 is TGTGGATCCGGGGGAAACTATGGCTACACCTTC.

This rearrangement joins TRBV4-1 to TRBJ2-1; 13 nucleotides line up with TRBD2. The CDR3 covers 16 residues. J gave up 7 bases and V 1 base, and 4 bases lay outside the gene matches. Germline CDR1 and CDR2: MGHRA and YSYEKL. CDR3: CASSQGTSGGLNEQFF. The CDR3 DNA follows: TGCGCCAGCAGCCAAGGGACTAGCGGGGGACTAAATGAGCAGTTCTTC.

The V call is TRBV14, the J call TRBJ1-4; 10 nucleotides align to TRBD1. The CDR3 is 15 amino acids. With 2 bases clipped from V and 5 bases from J, the junction kept 2 bases outside the gene matches. Germline loops: CDR1 SGHDN, CDR2 FVKESK. CDR3 sequence reads: CASSQLGQGNEKLFF. The CDR3 bases are TGTGCCAGCAGCCAACTGGGACAGGGGAATGAAAAACTGTTTTTT. Based on the CDR3 plus reference TRBV14 and TRBJ1-4, the full variable domain is EAGVTQFPSHSVIEKGQTVTLRCDPISGHDNLYWYRRVMGKEIKFLLHFVKESKQDESGMPNNRFLAERTGGTYSTLKVQPAELEDSGVYFCASSQLGQGNEKLFFGSGTQLSVL.